A single sample is the source of the 26 T cell receptor beta chains below, sequenced in a study of shared clonotypes between healthy human individuals. Selected positively for CCR7 and CD45RO-negative, naive CD8 cells excluded terminally differentiated effector memory CD45RA+ cells. TCRdb's copy holds only in-frame clones and misses some; the assay was immunoSEQ multiplex PCR. The sample carries under 2,000,000 clones, about 95% recorded once. The sequencing input was naive CD8+ T cells sorted from blood. The receptors shown here come from a young man in good health.

The chain combines TRBV5-6 with TRBJ2-7, with a weak D call TRBD2 (6 bases). Germline V CDR1 and CDR2: SGHDT, YYEEEE. CDR3 length: 15 amino acids. Trimming stripped 2 bases from V and 0 bases from J, with 12 bases between. In DNA form, the CDR3 reads TGTGCCAGCAGCTTAGCAGGAGGGTTCTCCTACGAGCAGTACTTC. It translates to CASSLAGGFSYEQYF.

The rearrangement joins TRBV7-9 to TRBJ2-1; 11 bases line up with TRBD2. Germline lookup yields CDR1 SEHNR and CDR2 FQNEAQ (reference sequence). Trimming at V came to 4 bases and at J to 5 bases, leaving 10 bases not matched to a gene. The CDR3 totals 17 residues. The CDR3 here is CASSSHGTSGINNEQFF. The CDR3 bases are TGTGCCAGCAGCTCCCACGGGACTAGCGGAATTAACAATGAGCAGTTCTTC.

This rearrangement joins TRBV9 to TRBJ2-7; possible D gene TRBD1, 6 bases. The germline gives CDR1 SGDLS, CDR2 YYNGEE. V was cut by 3 bases and J by 1 base, with 14 bases left in between. The CDR3 runs 15 residues. In DNA form, the CDR3 reads TGTGCCAGCAGCGAAGAGCCAGGGACATCCTACGAGCAGTACTTC. This sequence encodes CASSEEPGTSYEQYF.

The gene calls are TRBV10-3 and TRBJ1-2, with 8 bases lining up with TRBD1. Per the germline V gene, CDR1 is ENHRY and CDR2 is SYGVKD. V trimming: 2 bases; J trimming: 2 bases; junction bases outside the gene matches: 7. This CDR3 has 16 residues. The CDR3 DNA reads TGTGCCATCAGTGAGGGGACAGGTTCAACGAACTATGGCTACACCTTC. Amino acid sequence: CAISEGTGSTNYGYTF.

The chain links TRBV2 to TRBJ2-1; 11 nucleotides align to TRBD2. CDR1 SNHLY and CDR2 FYNNEI come from the germline V gene. V lost 5 bases and J lost 4; bases outside the gene matches: 10. The length of the CDR3 is 17 residues. CDR3 bases: TGTGCCAGCAGTTCTGTAGCGGGAGGGGGGTATTACAATGAGCAGTTCTTC. Residues: CASSSVAGGGYYNEQFF.

A remark on this clone: The same CDR3 arises from other DNA sequences in this sample as well. V usage is TRBV9 and J usage is TRBJ2-5; the D call may be TRBD1 or TRBD2 (5 bases each). Per germline, CDR1 SGDLS and CDR2 YYNGEE. Trimming removed 0 bases from V and 3 bases from J, with 9 bases in between. CDR3 length equals 14 residues. The DNA of the CDR3 is TGTGCCAGCAGCGTAGGAGGGACGGAAGAGACCCAGTACTTC. Its protein is CASSVGGTEETQYF.

The rearrangement joins TRBV10-3 to TRBJ1-2; no clear D. This CDR3 has 14 residues. Deletions cut 0 bases from V and 7 bases from J, with 12 bases between. Germline-derived CDR1 and CDR2 are ENHRY and SYGVKD. The CDR3 loop reads CAISESGKLIGYTF. For the CDR3, the DNA is TGTGCCATCAGTGAGTCTGGGAAGTTAATTGGCTACACCTTC.

This chain uses TRBV9 with TRBJ2-7, with D uncertain. The V end lost 4 bases, the J end lost 7 bases, and 18 bases lay between the germline ends. The CDR3 totals 14 residues. Germline assignment: CDR1 SGDLS and CDR2 YYNGEE. The CDR3 sequence: CASSRLDLAQEQYF. The CDR3 DNA follows: TGTGCCAGCAGCCGTTTAGATCTCGCGCAAGAGCAGTACTTC.

The V and J genes are TRBV4-1 and TRBJ2-1, with a possible D match to TRBD2 (5 bases). The CDR3 spans 13 residues. Germline V gives CDR1 MGHRA, CDR2 YSYEKL. Trimming pared 0 bases from V and 6 bases from J, leaving 6 bases between. CDR3 amino acids: CASSQDAGNEQFF. The CDR3 DNA sequence: TGCGCCAGCAGCCAAGATGCGGGCAATGAGCAGTTCTTC.

The V gene is TRBV14, the J gene TRBJ2-7; 8 bases map to TRBD1. V shed 4 bases and J 6 bases; nucleotides not matched to a gene: 8. The CDR3 is 14 residues long. Germline assignment: CDR1 SGHDN and CDR2 FVKESK. CDR3 loop: CASSPGDRWREQYF. DNA of the CDR3: TGTGCCAGCAGCCCAGGGGACAGGTGGCGCGAGCAGTACTTC.

The chain combines TRBV28 with TRBJ2-1; 9 positions agree with TRBD1. V lost 6 bases to trimming and J lost 1 base; unmatched junction nucleotides: 7. Per germline, CDR1 MDHEN and CDR2 SYDVKM. There are 16 residues in the CDR3. CDR3 sequence (DNA): TGTGCCAGCAGCCGGACAGGGGAAGGGTCCTACAATGAGCAGTTCTTC. The encoded protein is CASSRTGEGSYNEQFF.

The chain carries TRBV13 and TRBJ2-3; perhaps TRBD2 as D (6 bases). The V end lost 5 bases, the J end lost 9 bases, and 24 bases lay between the germline ends. The length of the CDR3 is 16 residues. Germline V lookup: CDR1 PRHDT, CDR2 FYEKMQ (reference sequence). The CDR3 here is CASSQEVTGDGETQYF. In DNA, the CDR3 is TGTGCCAGCAGCCAAGAGGTGACGGGAGATGGGGAAACGCAGTATTTT.

This clone appeared a single time. CDR3 sequence reads: CASSEALSPQHF. The CDR3 bases are TGTGCCAGCAGTGAAGCGCTATCGCCCCAGCATTTT. V usage is TRBV2 and J usage is TRBJ1-5; no clear D gene. The CDR3 sequence is 12 residues long. Trimming took 0 bases from V and 9 from J, leaving 6 bases between them. The V gene's germline CDR1 is SNHLY and CDR2 FYNNEI.

This rearrangement joins TRBV11-2 to TRBJ2-1, with 9 positions matching TRBD2. Trimming cost V 3 bases and J 7 bases; bases outside gene matches: 4. The CDR3 contains 14 residues. Germline CDR1 reads SGHAT; CDR2 reads FQNNGV. CDR3 nucleotides: TGTGCCAGCAGCTTCGCGGGAGGGGGTAATGAGCAGTTCTTC. This codes for CASSFAGGGNEQFF.

V is TRBV7-2 and J is TRBJ2-1, with 8 bases identical to TRBD2. V lost 1 base, J lost 4 bases, and 6 bases stayed unmatched. The CDR3 extends over 16 amino acids. The germline gives CDR1 SGHTA, CDR2 FQGNSA. Written as DNA, the CDR3 is TGTGCCAGCAGCTTAGGGTTGCGGGGGGCTTACAATGAGCAGTTCTTC. It encodes CASSLGLRGAYNEQFF.

Turning to this clone: The sample holds other DNA sequences that translate to the same CDR3. This chain uses TRBV30 with TRBJ2-7; possibly TRBD2 for D (6 bases). The CDR3 contains 14 residues. Germline CDR1 and CDR2: GTSNPN and SVGIG (reference sequence). Trimming cost V 0 bases and J 4 bases, with 13 bases left between them. In DNA, the CDR3 is TGTGCCTGGAGTGTACGGGGAGGAGGTTACGAGCAGTACTTC. Protein product: CAWSVRGGGYEQYF. The full variable domain, with the rest looked up from reference TRBV30 and TRBJ2-7, is SQTIHQWPATLVQPVGSPLSLECTVEGTSNPNLYWYRQAAGRGLQLLFYSVGIGQISSEVPQNLSASRPQDRQFILSSKKLLLSDSGFYLCAWSVRGGGYEQYFGPGTRLTVT.

The table lists this clone with a count of one. The chain links TRBV4-3 to TRBJ2-7; D unclear. The CDR3 consists of 15 residues. V lost 0 bases and J lost 2, with 11 bases in between. Looked up from germline, CDR1 is LGHNA and CDR2 is YSLEER. The CDR3 loop reads CASSQEWRTTYEQYF. The CDR3 nucleotides read TGCGCCAGCAGCCAAGAATGGCGGACCACCTACGAGCAGTACTTC.

The chain links TRBV6-5 to TRBJ2-3; the match to TRBD2 covers 11 bases. Germline V CDR1 and CDR2: MNHEY, SVGAGI. J gave up 4 bases and V 0 bases, and 3 bases lay outside the gene matches. The CDR3 length is 16 residues. The CDR3 loop reads CASSYSGTSGSDTQYF. The CDR3 bases are TGTGCCAGCAGTTACTCCGGGACTAGCGGATCAGATACGCAGTATTTT.

The chain has TRBV6-5 and TRBJ1-1, with a weak D call TRBD1 (5 bases). Trimming removed 6 bases at V and 4 bases at J, with 15 bases between. The germline CDR1 and CDR2 sequences are MNHEY and SVGAGI. The CDR3 spans 14 residues. The CDR3 coding sequence is TGTGCCAGCAGCCCCAGGGAGGGAAGCACTGAAGCTTTCTTT. Translation: CASSPREGSTEAFF.

This chain links TRBV4-1 with TRBJ2-1; D unresolved. This CDR3 comprises 15 residues. Trimming shortened V by 0 bases and J by 6 bases, and 12 bases separated the two germline ends. Germline V gene sequence: CDR1 MGHRA, CDR2 YSYEKL. Written as DNA, the CDR3 is TGCGCCAGCAGCCAAGATCAAAACAGAGGCAATGAGCAGTTCTTC. Amino acids: CASSQDQNRGNEQFF.

This chain links TRBV7-9 with TRBJ2-1; D gene ambiguous. The V gene lost 6 bases and the J gene lost 6 bases, with 6 bases spanning the gap. Germline assignment: CDR1 SEHNR and CDR2 FQNEAQ (reference sequence). The CDR3 is 11 residues long. CDR3 in amino acids: CASRDLNEQFF. The CDR3, as DNA: TGTGCCAGCAGAGATCTCAATGAGCAGTTCTTC.

This clone appeared a single time. V gene TRBV25-1 combines with J gene TRBJ2-1; 12 nucleotides line up with TRBD2. Germline V gene sequence: CDR1 MGHDK, CDR2 SYGVNS. The CDR3 is 15 residues long. V lost 6 bases to trimming and J lost 4 bases; unmatched junction nucleotides: 4. CDR3 region: CASRELAGGYNEQFF. DNA for the CDR3: TGTGCCAGCAGGGAGCTAGCGGGAGGGTACAATGAGCAGTTCTTC.

There are a few counts of this clone. This rearrangement joins TRBV13 to TRBJ1-6, with a possible D match to TRBD1 (6 bases). The germline V and J ends were trimmed by 3 bases and 10 bases, with 10 bases remaining between them. The CDR3 runs 13 residues. Per germline, CDR1 PRHDT and CDR2 FYEKMQ (reference sequence). CDR3 sequence (DNA): TGTGCCAGCAGCTTTCAGGGGAACTCACCCCTCCACTTT. As protein: CASSFQGNSPLHF.

The chain carries TRBV28 and TRBJ1-2; possibly TRBD1 for D (6 bases). The CDR3 is 13 amino acids. Trimming took off 2 bases at V and 4 bases at J, with 8 bases between the two ends. CDR1 and CDR2 from the germline V gene are MDHEN and SYDVKM. The CDR3 DNA sequence: TGTGCCAGCAGTTTACAGGGGATCTATGGCTACACCTTC. This translates into CASSLQGIYGYTF.

In DNA form, the CDR3 reads TGTGCCAGCAGCCCCCGGGACAGGGGCCCCGGGGAGCAGTACTTC. Protein sequence: CASSPRDRGPGEQYF. The gene calls are TRBV7-9 and TRBJ2-7, with TRBD1 matching 10 bases. This CDR3 region has 15 residues. In germline, CDR1 is SEHNR, CDR2 FQNEAQ (reference sequence). V shed 5 bases and J 7 bases; nucleotides not matched to a gene: 11.

This chain uses TRBV7-9 with TRBJ2-7; D gene uncertain. Trimming took off 2 bases at V and 2 bases at J, with 22 bases between the two ends. This CDR3 spans 18 amino acids. The germline V gene has CDR1 SEHNR and CDR2 FQNEAQ (reference sequence). The CDR3 sequence: CASSLSLDVWRHPYEQYF. CDR3 coding DNA: TGTGCCAGCAGCTTATCCCTAGATGTCTGGCGGCACCCCTACGAGCAGTACTTC.